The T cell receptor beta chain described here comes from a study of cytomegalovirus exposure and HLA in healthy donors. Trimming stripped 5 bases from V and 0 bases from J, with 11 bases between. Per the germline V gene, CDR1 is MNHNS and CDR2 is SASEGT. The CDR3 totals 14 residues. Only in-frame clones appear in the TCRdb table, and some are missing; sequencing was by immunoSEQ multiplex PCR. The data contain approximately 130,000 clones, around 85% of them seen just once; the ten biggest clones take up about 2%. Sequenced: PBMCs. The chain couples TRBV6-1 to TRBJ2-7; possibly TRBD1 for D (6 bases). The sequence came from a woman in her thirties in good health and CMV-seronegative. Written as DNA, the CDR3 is TGTGCCAGCAGTCAAGGCAGGGGCTCCTACGAGCAGTACTTC. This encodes CASSQGRGSYEQYF.